The following is a TCR beta chain sequence with its context. This entry comes from a study of blood T cell repertoires in COVID-19. Turning to the study itself: The analysed material was cDNA or gDNA that came from T cells, B-cell-depleted T cells, or PBMCs.

The CDR3 runs 15 residues. Germline V gives CDR1 MNHEY, CDR2 SVGEGT. V was clipped by 5 bases and J by 7 bases, with 18 bases between them. Here immunoSEQ multiplex PCR was the method, and the copy in TCRdb shows in-frame clones only, minus some. The sample consists of fewer than 400,000 clones, over 85% of them appearing once. The chain has TRBV6-2 or TRBV6-3 and TRBJ1-5, with D perhaps matching TRBD1 (6 bases). This TCR came from a woman in her 30s who had recovered from COVID-19. Sequencing was done on a sample of PBMCs or T cells enriched from blood (not recorded which). The CDR3 is CASSRGGGRGQPQHF. Written as DNA, the CDR3 is TGTGCCAGCAGTCGGGGCGGGGGGCGAGGGCAGCCCCAGCATTTT.